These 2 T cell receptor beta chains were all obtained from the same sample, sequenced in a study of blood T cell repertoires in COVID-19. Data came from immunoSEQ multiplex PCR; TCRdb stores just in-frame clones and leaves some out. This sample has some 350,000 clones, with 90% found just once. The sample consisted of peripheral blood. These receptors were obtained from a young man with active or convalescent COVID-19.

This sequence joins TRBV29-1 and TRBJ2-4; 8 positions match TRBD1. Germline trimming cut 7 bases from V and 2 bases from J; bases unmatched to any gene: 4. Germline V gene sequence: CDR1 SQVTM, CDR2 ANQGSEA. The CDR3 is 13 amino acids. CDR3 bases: TGCAGCGCGCGACAGGGGTCCAAAAACATTCAGTACTTC. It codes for CSARQGSKNIQYF.

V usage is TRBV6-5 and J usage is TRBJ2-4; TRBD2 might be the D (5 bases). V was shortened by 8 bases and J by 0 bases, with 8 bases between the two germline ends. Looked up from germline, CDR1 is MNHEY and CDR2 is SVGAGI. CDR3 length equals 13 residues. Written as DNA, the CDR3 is TGTGCCAGCTTAGCGCTAGCCAAAAACATTCAGTACTTC. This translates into CASLALAKNIQYF.